This TCR beta chain was found in a study of cytomegalovirus exposure and HLA in healthy donors. Study-level background: Samples from HLA-typed donors yielded about 85 million unique TCRs in an early data release.

After removal of 4 bases from V and 9 bases from J, the junction contained 14 bases not matched to a gene. Looked up from germline, CDR1 is SGHTA and CDR2 is FQGNSA. The CDR3 has 16 amino acids. Primers for the PCR totalled 60 Vbeta and 13 Jbeta. Clones were read by immunoSEQ multiplex PCR, and TCRdb kept only the in-frame ones, dropping some. The sample lists 200,000 to 300,000 clones; around 80% were seen once. This chain connects TRBV7-2 to TRBJ2-1; 8 nucleotides agree with TRBD2. The sequence was collected from a boy aged 5-17 years in good health and CMV-seronegative. The source material was PBMCs. CDR3 nucleotides: TGTGCCAGCAGCTCAGAGATCGGGAGGGCCAAAAGTGAGCAGTTCTTC. As protein: CASSSEIGRAKSEQFF.